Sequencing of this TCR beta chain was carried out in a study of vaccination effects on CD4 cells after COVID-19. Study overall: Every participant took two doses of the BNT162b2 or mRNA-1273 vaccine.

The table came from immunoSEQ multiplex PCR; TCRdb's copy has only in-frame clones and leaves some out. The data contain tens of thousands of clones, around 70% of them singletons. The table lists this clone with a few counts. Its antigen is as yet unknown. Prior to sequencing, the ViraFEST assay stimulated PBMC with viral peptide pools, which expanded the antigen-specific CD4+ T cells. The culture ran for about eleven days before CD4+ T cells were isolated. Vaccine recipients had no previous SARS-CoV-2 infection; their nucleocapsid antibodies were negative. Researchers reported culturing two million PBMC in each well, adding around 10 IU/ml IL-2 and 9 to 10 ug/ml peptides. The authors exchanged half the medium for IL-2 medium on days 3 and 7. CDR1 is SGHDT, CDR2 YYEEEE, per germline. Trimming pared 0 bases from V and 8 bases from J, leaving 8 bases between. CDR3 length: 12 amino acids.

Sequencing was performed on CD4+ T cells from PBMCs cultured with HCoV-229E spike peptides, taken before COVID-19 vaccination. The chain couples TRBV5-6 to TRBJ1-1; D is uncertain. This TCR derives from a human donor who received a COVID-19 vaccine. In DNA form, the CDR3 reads TGTGCCAGCAGCTTGGGCGCGGTCGAAGCTTTCTTT. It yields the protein CASSLGAVEAFF.